Following are 26 T cell receptor beta chains from one sample sequenced in a study of T cell changes during pregnancy in multiple sclerosis. TCRdb keeps only in-frame clones here, not all; method: immunoSEQ multiplex PCR. The table records tens of thousands of clones, 91% of them present only once. Sample: peripheral blood, taken in the third trimester of pregnancy. These receptors came from a female donor in good health, enrolled as a control in a pregnancy study.

The CDR3 coding sequence is TGTGCCAGCAGTGAATCTCGAGGGAACACTGAAGCTTTCTTT. The encoded protein is CASSESRGNTEAFF. The V and J genes are TRBV6-1 and TRBJ1-1, with D uncertain. Trimming stripped 2 bases from V and 1 base from J, with 8 bases between. Germline V lookup: CDR1 MNHNS, CDR2 SASEGT. The CDR3 has 14 residues.

CDR3 DNA: TGCGCCAGTCGAGACCCGAGGGGAAACACCATATATTTT. Translation gives CASRDPRGNTIYF. V gene TRBV5-1 combines with J gene TRBJ1-3, with no clear D. Deletions cut 8 bases from V and 4 bases from J, with 13 bases between. CDR3 size: 13 residues. The germline CDR1 and CDR2 sequences are SGHRS and YFSETQ. Together with reference TRBV5-1 and TRBJ1-3, the CDR3 gives the full variable domain: KAGVTQTPRYLIKTRGQQVTLSCSPISGHRSVSWYQQTPGQGLQFLFEYFSETQRNKGNFPGRFSGRQFSNSRSEMNVSTLELGDSALYLCASRDPRGNTIYFGEGSWLTVV.

As DNA, the CDR3 is TGTGCCAGCAGCGTGAGGAACACCATATATTTT. Protein: CASSVRNTIYF. The V and J genes are TRBV9 and TRBJ1-3; D is uncertain. The CDR3 loop spans 11 amino acids. Trimming pared 2 bases from V and 7 bases from J, leaving 4 bases between. Germline CDR1 reads SGDLS; CDR2 reads YYNGEE.

The count of this clone is one. The V gene is TRBV11-2, the J gene TRBJ2-1; D not resolved. V lost 4 bases and J 12 bases, leaving 13 bases between the germline ends. The V gene's germline CDR1 is SGHAT and CDR2 FQNNGV. The CDR3 is 12 amino acids. The CDR3 DNA reads as TGTGCCAGCAGCTACGCCCCCCAGTGGCAGTTCTTC. It translates to CASSYAPQWQFF.

V usage is TRBV6-5 and J usage is TRBJ2-2; perhaps TRBD2 as D (5 bases). Trimming cost V 8 bases and J 7 bases, with 17 bases left between them. Looked up from germline, CDR1 is MNHEY and CDR2 is SVGAGI. The CDR3 sequence is 14 residues long. This chain's CDR3 is CASYDDGMSGELFF. In nucleotides, the CDR3 is TGTGCCAGCTATGACGACGGGATGAGCGGGGAGCTGTTTTTT.

The chain is built from TRBV7-8 and TRBJ2-7; D gene uncertain. The V gene lost 5 bases and the J gene lost 0 bases, with 11 bases spanning the gap. The CDR3 covers 14 residues. Per the germline V gene, CDR1 is SGHVS and CDR2 is FQNEAQ. Written as DNA, the CDR3 is TGTGCCAGCAGCCGGGTCGAGGCCTCCTACGAGCAGTACTTC. Translation: CASSRVEASYEQYF.

This sequence joins TRBV10-3 and TRBJ2-1; 7 bases map to TRBD2. The V gene's germline CDR1 is ENHRY and CDR2 SYGVKD. This CDR3 region has 15 residues. V lost 3 bases and J lost 4; bases outside the gene matches: 6. CDR3 nucleotides: TGTGCCATCAGTGACGCAGCGGGGATATACAATGAGCAGTTCTTC. This gives the protein CAISDAAGIYNEQFF.

The V call is TRBV4-2, the J call TRBJ1-1, with D possibly being TRBD1 (5 bases). This CDR3 is built from 14 residues. Germline CDR1 reads LGHNA; CDR2 reads YNFKEQ. V lost 0 bases and J lost 5, with 10 bases in between. In DNA, the CDR3 is TGTGCCAGCAGCCAAGACACGGGGGGGACTGAAGCTTTCTTT. It encodes CASSQDTGGTEAFF.

The CDR3 sequence: CASSFGGTGELFF. CDR3 sequence (DNA): TGTGCCAGCAGCTTCGGGGGTACCGGGGAGCTGTTTTTT. The chain is built from TRBV7-6 and TRBJ2-2, with D possibly being TRBD2 (6 bases). Germline assignment: CDR1 SGHVS and CDR2 FNYEAQ. This CDR3 region has 13 residues. V was pared by 3 bases and J by 5 bases, with 7 bases between. The full variable domain, rest sourced from reference TRBV7-6 and TRBJ2-2, is GAGVSQSPRYKVTKRGQDVALRCDPISGHVSLYWYRQALGQGPEFLTYFNYEAQQDKSGLPNDRFSAERPEGSISTLTIQRTEQRDSAMYRCASSFGGTGELFFGEGSRLTVL.

The sample holds one count of this clone. The chain joins TRBV7-3 to TRBJ2-1; D is unresolved. The germline V and J ends were trimmed by 4 bases and 9 bases, with 10 bases remaining between them. Germline-derived CDR1 and CDR2 are SGHTA and FQGTGA. The CDR3 covers 12 residues. CDR3 coding DNA: TGTGCCAGCAGCTCCCGGGTAGGTGAGCAGTTCTTC. Encoded protein: CASSSRVGEQFF.

The chain has TRBV28 and TRBJ2-7; 8 nucleotides match TRBD2. Germline V gives CDR1 MDHEN, CDR2 SYDVKM. Trimming took 7 bases from V and 0 from J; bases not matched to a gene: 8. There are 15 residues in the CDR3. The CDR3 bases are TGTGCCAGCATCACTTGGGCGGGGGGCTCCTACGAGCAGTACTTC. Protein: CASITWAGGSYEQYF.

The chain recombines TRBV7-8 with TRBJ1-2; 7 positions agree with TRBD1. With 1 base clipped from V and 4 bases from J, the junction kept 9 bases outside the gene matches. The CDR3 consists of 16 residues. Germline V gives CDR1 SGHVS, CDR2 FQNEAQ. The CDR3 sequence: CASSLGTDRDPYGYTF. The CDR3 region has the DNA TGTGCCAGCAGCTTAGGGACTGACAGGGATCCCTATGGCTACACCTTC.

The V gene is TRBV11-3, the J gene TRBJ2-2; D gene ambiguous. This CDR3 spans 12 amino acids. Germline loops: CDR1 SGHNT, CDR2 YENEEA. V lost 5 bases, J lost 5 bases, and 6 bases lay in between. The CDR3 region is CASSPITGELFF. The CDR3 DNA reads TGTGCCAGCAGCCCTATTACCGGGGAGCTGTTTTTT. Looking up the rest from reference TRBV11-3 and TRBJ2-2 gives the full variable domain: EAGVVQSPRYKIIEKKQPVAFWCNPISGHNTLYWYLQNLGQGPELLIRYENEEAVDDSQLPKDRFSAERLKGVDSTLKIQPAELGDSAVYLCASSPITGELFFGEGSRLTVL.

This clone was counted only a few times. The chain has TRBV2 and TRBJ1-2; a weak D match, TRBD1 (6 bases). The length of the CDR3 is 13 residues. Trimming cost V 6 bases and J 2 bases, with 10 bases left between them. Germline CDR1 is SNHLY and CDR2 is FYNNEI. This CDR3 is CASRAGANYGYTF. The CDR3, as DNA: TGTGCCAGCAGGGCAGGGGCCAACTATGGCTACACCTTC.

The rearrangement uses TRBV29-1 and TRBJ2-1, with TRBD1 matching 10 bases. Germline V gene data show CDR1 as SQVTM and CDR2 as ANQGSEA. Trimming took 3 bases from V and 4 from J; bases not matched to a gene: 3. The CDR3 loop spans 14 amino acids. The chain's CDR3 is CSVEGTGAYNEQFF. In DNA form, the CDR3 reads TGCAGCGTTGAGGGGACAGGGGCTTACAATGAGCAGTTCTTC.

This chain connects TRBV7-8 to TRBJ1-1, with D perhaps TRBD1 (5 bases). Germline V gives CDR1 SGHVS, CDR2 FQNEAQ. This CDR3 has 14 amino acids. V lost 3 bases and J 7 bases, leaving 15 bases between the germline ends. The CDR3 DNA is TGTGCCAGCAGCTTGGGGGGTTATATTTTTGAAGCTTTCTTT. This encodes CASSLGGYIFEAFF.

The CDR3 DNA sequence: TGTGCCAGCAGTTCTACAGGGGATCCGTTGAACACCGGGGAGCTGTTTTTT. Translated: CASSSTGDPLNTGELFF. V and J are TRBV28 and TRBJ2-2, with 7 bases identical to TRBD1. CDR3 length: 17 residues. V gave up 4 bases and J gave up 1 base; unmatched junction bases: 9. Per germline, CDR1 MDHEN and CDR2 SYDVKM. The full variable domain, rest sourced from reference TRBV28 and TRBJ2-2, is DVKVTQSSRYLVKRTGEKVFLECVQDMDHENMFWYRQDPGLGLRLIYFSYDVKMKEKGDIPEGYSVSREKKERFSLILESASTNQTSMYLCASSSTGDPLNTGELFFGEGSRLTVL.

The CDR3 reads CASSNTGQGYTF. The CDR3 coding sequence is TGTGCCAGCAGCAACACAGGGCAAGGCTACACCTTC. The chain joins TRBV11-2 to TRBJ1-2; maybe TRBD1 (6 bases). The CDR3 is 12 residues long. Germline V CDR1 and CDR2: SGHAT, FQNNGV. Trimming shortened V by 5 bases and J by 8 bases, and 12 bases separated the two germline ends.

V usage is TRBV7-9 and J usage is TRBJ1-1, with D unclear. V was trimmed by 7 bases and J by 0 bases, leaving 3 bases between them. This CDR3 has 11 amino acids. Germline V lookup: CDR1 SEHNR, CDR2 FQNEAQ (reference sequence). Written as DNA, the CDR3 is TGTGCCAGCACTTTGAACACTGAAGCTTTCTTT. This translates into CASTLNTEAFF. Together with reference TRBV7-9 and TRBJ1-1, the CDR3 gives the full variable domain: DTGVSQNPRHKITKRGQNVTFRCDPISEHNRLYWYRQTLGQGPEFLTYFQNEAQLEKSRLLSDRFSAERPKGSFSTLEIQRTEQGDSAMYLCASTLNTEAFFGQGTRLTVV.

The sample holds one count of this clone. The chain carries TRBV7-3 and TRBJ1-2; tentatively, D is TRBD1 (5 bases). The germline V gene has CDR1 SGHTA and CDR2 FQGTGA. V lost 3 bases, J lost 4 bases, and 15 bases lay in between. There are 15 residues in the CDR3. The CDR3, as DNA: TGTGCCAGCAGCTTGACAGCTTCGGATCTCTATGGCTACACCTTC. Its translation: CASSLTASDLYGYTF.

This chain links TRBV28 with TRBJ1-2; no definite D call. Trimming took off 2 bases at V and 5 bases at J, with 6 bases between the two ends. The CDR3 contains 12 residues. Germline-derived CDR1 and CDR2 are MDHEN and SYDVKM. The CDR3 nucleotides are TGTGCCAGCAGTTTAGCGGCTTATGGCTACACCTTC. Amino acids: CASSLAAYGYTF.

The chain employs TRBV5-6 and TRBJ2-5, with D possibly being TRBD1 (5 bases). Per the germline V gene, CDR1 is SGHDT and CDR2 is YYEEEE. There are 13 residues in the CDR3. Trimming took 2 bases from V and 5 from J, leaving 10 bases between them. The CDR3 coding sequence is TGTGCCAGCAGCTTTCAGGGTCGGGAGACCCAGTACTTC. It yields the protein CASSFQGRETQYF.

V usage is TRBV5-8 and J usage is TRBJ1-1, with D tentatively TRBD1 (6 bases). Between the trimmed V and J ends, which lost 0 bases and 5 bases, there was a span of 14 bases. This CDR3 has 15 amino acids. Germline CDR1 reads SGHTS; CDR2 reads YDEGEE. CDR3 coding DNA: TGTGCCAGCAGCTTGGGGATCGGGGGGCGAACTGAAGCTTTCTTT. It encodes CASSLGIGGRTEAFF.

CDR3 amino acids: CASSLDRGDGYTF. The CDR3 DNA follows: TGTGCCAGCAGTTTAGACAGGGGCGATGGCTACACCTTC. The chain recombines TRBV5-4 with TRBJ1-2, with 8 bases identical to TRBD1. The J segment lost 6 bases and the V segment lost 5 bases, leaving 6 bases of the junction unmatched. Germline CDR1 SGHNT, CDR2 YYREEE (reference sequence). The CDR3 is 13 amino acids.

This clone was counted once. The chain employs TRBV28 and TRBJ2-4, with D tentatively TRBD2 (6 bases). Germline CDR1 and CDR2: MDHEN and SYDVKM. The CDR3 loop spans 14 amino acids. The V gene lost 8 bases and the J gene lost 0 bases, with 11 bases spanning the gap. CDR3 residues: CASGPGVAKNIQYF. In DNA form, the CDR3 reads TGTGCCAGCGGGCCGGGAGTAGCCAAAAACATTCAGTACTTC.

The gene calls are TRBV19 and TRBJ1-2, with 8 bases lining up with TRBD1. The CDR3 consists of 15 residues. With 3 bases clipped from V and 4 bases from J, the junction kept 7 bases outside the gene matches. In germline, CDR1 is LNHDA, CDR2 SQIVND (reference sequence). CDR3 nucleotides: TGTGCCAGTAGTATCCCGGACAGGGTGGCCTATGGCTACACCTTC. Translated, it gives CASSIPDRVAYGYTF.